The sample holds many counts of the clone carrying this TCR beta chain. The target antigen is unknown. TCRdb recomputed calls from the 5' RACE reads with MiXCR, one row per CDR3 protein. The sample has under 350,000 distinct CDR3 sequences, over 4% seen once. This record comes from a study of T cells after yellow fever vaccination. Study-wide results and limits: Researchers noted that a small share of clonotypes showed up in both CD4 and CD8 compartments.

The sample was PBMCs, taken 5 days after the yellow fever booster vaccination. This TCR came from a man younger than 35 who received the YFV17D yellow fever vaccine.

The DNA of the CDR3 is TGCAGTGCTAGAGCAGGGGGGAGAGAACAGCCCCAGCATTTT. It specifies CSARAGGREQPQHF. The chain couples TRBV20-1 to TRBJ1-5, with 7 bases identical to TRBD1. Losses at the gene ends were 1 base for V and 7 bases for J; bases not matched to a gene: 7. Germline CDR1 reads DFQATT; CDR2 reads SNEGSKA (reference sequence). This CDR3 comprises 14 residues.